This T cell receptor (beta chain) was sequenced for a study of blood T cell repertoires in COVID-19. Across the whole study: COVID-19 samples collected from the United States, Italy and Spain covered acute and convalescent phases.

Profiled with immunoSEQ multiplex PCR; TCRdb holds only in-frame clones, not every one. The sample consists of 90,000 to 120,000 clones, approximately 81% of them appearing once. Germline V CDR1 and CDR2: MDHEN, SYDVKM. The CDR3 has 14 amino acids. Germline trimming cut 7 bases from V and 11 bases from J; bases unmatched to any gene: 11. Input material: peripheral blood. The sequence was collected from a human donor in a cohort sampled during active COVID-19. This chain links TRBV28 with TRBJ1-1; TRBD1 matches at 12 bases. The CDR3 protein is CASTRTGTGGRAFF. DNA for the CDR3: TGTGCCAGCACGCGAACCGGGACAGGGGGCCGGGCTTTCTTT.